The 18 T cell receptor beta chains below come from one sample, sequenced in a study of blood T cell repertoires in COVID-19. Assay: immunoSEQ multiplex PCR; the TCRdb copy retains only in-frame clones and omits some. The data hold about 290,000 clones, with about 85% observed a single time. Sequencing input: peripheral blood. The receptors originated from a woman aged 45 to 65 with active or convalescent COVID-19.

This chain uses TRBV28 with TRBJ2-1, with 8 positions matching TRBD2. In germline, CDR1 is MDHEN, CDR2 SYDVKM. V trimming: 6 bases; J trimming: 4 bases; junction bases outside the gene matches: 11. The CDR3 runs to 16 residues. As DNA, the CDR3 is TGTGCCAGCAGCCGCCTCGGGGTAGCGGGATACAATGAGCAGTTCTTC. Protein product: CASSRLGVAGYNEQFF.

A word on this clone: No conserved phenylalanine or tryptophan is present at the end of the CDR3, so a read error is the likely explanation. The limits of the CDR3 on the DNA are not certain, so only TCRdb's listed CDR3 is given. The rearrangement joins TRBV3-1 (or the pseudogene TRBV3-2) to TRBJ1-2. The germline V gene has CDR1 LGHDT and CDR2 YNNKEL (reference sequence). The CDR3 length equals 8 residues, ends included. The CDR3 protein is CASSQGRG.

The chain uses TRBV7-2 and TRBJ2-7; 11 nucleotides match TRBD2. This CDR3 has 16 amino acids. The junction had 6 bases not matched to a gene; V was cut back by 2 bases and J by 3 bases. Germline V CDR1 and CDR2: SGHTA, FQGNSA. The DNA for the CDR3 is TGTGCCAGCAGCTTACAGCGACTAGCGGGGCGCTACGAGCAGTACTTC. This gives the protein CASSLQRLAGRYEQYF.

This chain's CDR3 is CASSPTVAHNTGELFF. Here the CDR3 DNA reads TGTGCCAGCTCACCAACGGTAGCCCACAACACCGGGGAGCTGTTTTTT. The rearrangement uses TRBV18 and TRBJ2-2; D ambiguous. The V and J ends lost 2 bases and 2 bases respectively, with 12 bases between them. This CDR3 has 16 residues. CDR1 and CDR2 (germline): KGHSH, LQKENI.

The rearrangement joins TRBV30 to TRBJ2-5; TRBD2 agrees at 8 bases. The V and J ends lost 5 bases and 0 bases, in that order; junction bases with no gene match: 2. Looked up from germline, CDR1 is GTSNPN and CDR2 is SVGIG (reference sequence). The CDR3 sequence is 13 residues long. CDR3 nucleotides: TGTGCCTGGGCGGGGGGTAACCAAGAGACCCAGTACTTC. Its translation: CAWAGGNQETQYF.

This sequence joins TRBV5-6 and TRBJ1-1; 8 bases agree with TRBD1. Trimming removed 4 bases from V and 3 bases from J; junction bases left unmatched: 8. The CDR3 extends over 15 amino acids. Looked up from germline, CDR1 is SGHDT and CDR2 is YYEEEE. CDR3 sequence (DNA): TGTGCCAGCAGCCCCTTGACAGGGGAGGACACTGAAGCTTTCTTT. It is translated as CASSPLTGEDTEAFF. The full variable domain, its missing parts supplied by reference TRBV5-6 and TRBJ1-1, is DAGVTQSPTHLIKTRGQQVTLRCSPKSGHDTVSWYQQALGQGPQFIFQYYEEEERQRGNFPDRFSGHQFPNYSSELNVNALLLGDSALYLCASSPLTGEDTEAFFGQGTRLTVV.

This chain connects TRBV7-3 to TRBJ2-7; 7 positions match TRBD2. This CDR3 region has 15 residues. V dropped 5 bases and J dropped 4; count of bases not matched to a gene: 11. In germline, CDR1 is SGHTA, CDR2 FQGTGA. CDR3 nucleotides: TGTGCCAGCAGCCCATCCGGCGATAGCGGGTACGAGCAGTACTTC. As protein: CASSPSGDSGYEQYF.

The CDR3 DNA reads TGTGCCAGCAGTGAAGTAATAGGGGGCTCGGCTGAAGCTTTCTTT. This gives the protein CASSEVIGGSAEAFF. The chain combines TRBV2 with TRBJ1-1; 7 bases are a match to TRBD1. CDR3 length: 15 residues. Germline V gene data show CDR1 as SNHLY and CDR2 as FYNNEI. V gave up 1 base and J gave up 6 bases; unmatched junction bases: 8. The whole variable domain, filled in from reference TRBV2 and TRBJ1-1, reads EPEVTQTPSHQVTQMGQEVILRCVPISNHLYFYWYRQILGQKVEFLVSFYNNEISEKSEIFDDQFSVERPDGSNFTLKIRSTKLEDSAMYFCASSEVIGGSAEAFFGQGTRLTVV.

The CDR3, as DNA: TGCAGTGCTAGTCTCGTCGACAATGAGCAGTTCTTC. The encoded protein is CSASLVDNEQFF. The chain couples TRBV20-1 to TRBJ2-1; D is unresolved. The V gene lost 3 bases and the J gene lost 5 bases, with 8 bases spanning the gap. This CDR3 comprises 12 residues. Looked up from germline, CDR1 is DFQATT and CDR2 is SNEGSKA (reference sequence).

The chain carries TRBV7-9 and TRBJ1-2; TRBD1 is a possible D gene (5 bases). Germline V gene lookup returns CDR1 SEHNR and CDR2 FQNEAQ (reference sequence). The CDR3 has 14 amino acids. Trimming took 0 bases from V and 8 from J, leaving 13 bases between them. The CDR3 loop is CASSLALRAGGYTF. The CDR3 nucleotides read TGTGCCAGCAGCTTAGCGCTCAGGGCGGGGGGCTACACCTTC.

V is TRBV18 and J is TRBJ2-7; TRBD2 matches at 9 bases. CDR1 and CDR2 from the germline V gene are KGHSH and LQKENI. The CDR3 consists of 15 residues. J gave up 3 bases and V 4 bases, and 7 bases lay outside the gene matches. The CDR3 reads CASSQPGLADYEQYF. The CDR3 DNA sequence: TGTGCCAGCTCACAACCGGGACTAGCAGACTACGAGCAGTACTTC.

This chain links TRBV30 with TRBJ2-7; 8 bases match TRBD2. The CDR3 has 14 amino acids. The germline CDR1 and CDR2 sequences are GTSNPN and SVGIG (reference sequence). V was pared by 4 bases and J by 3 bases, with 8 bases of the junction left unmatched. This CDR3 reads CAWTRSGTSYEQYF. The CDR3 nucleotides are TGTGCCTGGACTCGGTCCGGGACTAGCTACGAGCAGTACTTC. Complete variable domain (other parts from reference TRBV30 and TRBJ2-7): SQTIHQWPATLVQPVGSPLSLECTVEGTSNPNLYWYRQAAGRGLQLLFYSVGIGQISSEVPQNLSASRPQDRQFILSSKKLLLSDSGFYLCAWTRSGTSYEQYFGPGTRLTVT.

The CDR3 bases are TGTGCCACCAGTGACGGGGGTCGTGGCTACACCTTC. Amino acids: CATSDGGRGYTF. The rearrangement joins TRBV24-1 to TRBJ1-2; perhaps TRBD1 as D (5 bases). The CDR3 length is 12 residues. Germline V gives CDR1 KGHDR, CDR2 SFDVKD. V dropped 4 bases and J dropped 7 bases, with 9 bases sitting between them.

A word on this clone: The junction and the germline gene differ at one end; a read error may be behind it. V is TRBV7-8 and J is TRBJ1-4; maybe TRBD1 (5 bases). Germline CDR1 SGHVS, CDR2 FQNEAQ. CDR3 size: 13 residues. CDR3: CASSPGGIEKLFF. The CDR3 DNA reads as TGCGCCAGCAGCCCCGGGGGTATTGAAAAACTGTTTTTT. Full variable domain (rest looked up from reference TRBV7-8 and TRBJ1-4): GAGVSQSPRYKVAKRGQDVALRCDPISGHVSLFWYQQALGQGPEFLTYFQNEAQLDKSGLPSDRFFAERPEGSVSTLKIQRTQQEDSAVYLCASSPGGIEKLFFGSGTQLSVL.

The chain couples TRBV5-1 to TRBJ2-1, with TRBD2 identical over 14 bases. This CDR3 contains 16 residues. With 3 bases clipped from V and 11 bases from J, the junction kept 10 bases outside the gene matches. Germline CDR1 reads SGHRS; CDR2 reads YFSETQ. The CDR3 is CASSYGTSGSSEQQFF. The CDR3 region has the DNA TGCGCCAGCAGCTATGGGACTAGCGGGAGTTCGGAACAGCAGTTCTTC.

The rearrangement uses TRBV27 and TRBJ2-2; D may be TRBD2 (6 bases). CDR3 length: 14 residues. The V and J ends lost 5 bases and 2 bases respectively, with 9 bases between them. The V gene's germline CDR1 is MNHEY and CDR2 SMNVEV (reference sequence). CDR3 DNA: TGTGCCAGCAGTGCGGGACTTAACACCGGGGAGCTGTTTTTT. This codes for CASSAGLNTGELFF.

The chain couples TRBV7-9 to TRBJ1-2, with D maybe TRBD1 (6 bases). Trimming took 6 bases from V and 5 from J, leaving 22 bases between them. Germline loops: CDR1 SEHNR, CDR2 FQNEAQ (reference sequence). The CDR3 sequence is 16 residues long. CDR3 DNA: TGTGCCAGCAGTTCAGGGGCCTTTCGTACCCTATATGGCTACACCTTC. Its protein is CASSSGAFRTLYGYTF.

This clone was counted ten times or more. The genes are TRBV7-3 and TRBJ2-5; possible D gene TRBD2, 6 bases. Germline assignment: CDR1 SGHTA and CDR2 FQGTGA. V was shortened by 8 bases and J by 6 bases, with 22 bases between the two germline ends. The CDR3 sequence is 15 residues long. The CDR3 reads CASGTHGSCGKTQYF. As DNA, the CDR3 is TGTGCCAGCGGAACCCACGGGAGCTGCGGGAAGACCCAGTACTTC.